Shown below are 20 T cell receptor beta chains from a single sample sequenced in a study of tumor T cells in aggressive B-cell lymphoma. TCRdb's copy holds only in-frame clones and misses some; the assay was immunoSEQ multiplex PCR. The sample yields approximately 2,000 clones, about 94% seen once. Sequencing was carried out using tumor tissue. The receptors stem from an adult with diffuse large B cell lymphoma.

The V call is TRBV5-1, the J call TRBJ2-1; 7 nucleotides align to TRBD2. CDR1 SGHRS and CDR2 YFSETQ come from the germline V gene. The CDR3 covers 17 residues. V shed 0 bases and J 6 bases; nucleotides not matched to a gene: 12. The CDR3 region has the DNA TGCGCCAGCAGCTTGGATCCTTCGGGGGGATGGATCAATGAGCAGTTCTTC. Translating it yields CASSLDPSGGWINEQFF. Variable domain in full (rest from reference TRBV5-1 and TRBJ2-1): KAGVTQTPRYLIKTRGQQVTLSCSPISGHRSVSWYQQTPGQGLQFLFEYFSETQRNKGNFPGRFSGRQFSNSRSEMNVSTLELGDSALYLCASSLDPSGGWINEQFFGPGTRLTVL.

The rearrangement uses TRBV5-4 and TRBJ2-3; D is perhaps TRBD2 (5 bases). This CDR3 is built from 13 residues. Germline CDR1 SGHNT, CDR2 YYREEE (reference sequence). V shed 4 bases and J shed 4 bases, with 10 bases lying between them. The chain's CDR3 is CASSEGMADTQYF. CDR3 DNA: TGTGCCAGCAGCGAGGGTATGGCAGATACGCAGTATTTT.

This chain joins TRBV6-5 and TRBJ2-5, with D perhaps TRBD2 (6 bases). This CDR3 is 12 amino acids long. Germline lookup yields CDR1 MNHEY and CDR2 SVGAGI. Trimming cost V 2 bases and J 5 bases, with 6 bases left between them. CDR3 nucleotides: TGTGCCAGCAGTTACGGGGGGGAGACCCAGTACTTC. Its translation is CASSYGGETQYF.

The rearrangement links TRBV19 to TRBJ1-5; D is ambiguous. This CDR3 region has 15 residues. The V end was cut by 1 base, the J end by 8 bases, with 15 bases between. Germline V gene lookup returns CDR1 LNHDA and CDR2 SQIVND (reference sequence). The CDR3 DNA reads TGTGCCAGTAGTATAGTTGAGCAAATAATCAAGCCCCAGCATTTT. Residues: CASSIVEQIIKPQHF.

J is TRBJ2-5 and V is TRBV10-2; TRBD2 might be the D (6 bases). Germline V gives CDR1 WSHSY, CDR2 SAAADI. V lost 5 bases and J lost 2, with 9 bases in between. The CDR3 has 13 amino acids. CDR3 nucleotide sequence: TGCGCCAGCAGTATGACTAGGCAAGAGACCCAGTACTTC. It specifies CASSMTRQETQYF.

The J gene is TRBJ2-7, the V gene TRBV7-3, with TRBD2 matching 10 bases. V was pared by 3 bases and J by 2 bases, with 13 bases of the junction left unmatched. Germline V gene sequence: CDR1 SGHTA, CDR2 FQGTGA. The CDR3 sequence is 18 residues long. Here the CDR3 DNA reads TGTGCCAGCAGCTTTCTGGGACTAGCGCAAGTTGGGGCCTACGAGCAGTACTTC. Protein: CASSFLGLAQVGAYEQYF.

The chain uses TRBV11-2 and TRBJ1-5; the D gene is possibly TRBD1 (6 bases). V was cut by 5 bases and J by 5 bases, with 13 bases left in between. The germline V gene encodes CDR1 SGHAT and CDR2 FQNNGV. There are 14 residues in the CDR3. This CDR3 reads CASSMTGQYQPQHF. In DNA, the CDR3 is TGTGCCAGCAGCATGACAGGACAATATCAGCCCCAGCATTTT.

This clone was seen just once. One end of the junction does not line up with germline, which may come from a read error. The CDR3 spells CASSLAPQEKLFF. CDR3 DNA: TGTGCTAGCAGCTTAGCACCACAGGAAAAACTGTTTTTT. The chain employs TRBV7-7 and TRBJ1-4; D is uncertain. CDR1 and CDR2 (germline): SSHAT, FNYEAQ (reference sequence). CDR3 length equals 13 residues.

The chain is built from TRBV29-1 and TRBJ1-1; TRBD1 matches at 7 bases. After removal of 6 bases from V and 0 bases from J, the junction contained 10 bases not matched to a gene. Germline V lookup: CDR1 SQVTM, CDR2 ANQGSEA. The CDR3 consists of 15 residues. The CDR3 sequence: CSVEGQLQLNTEAFF. In nucleotides, the CDR3 is TGCAGCGTCGAGGGACAGCTTCAATTGAACACTGAAGCTTTCTTT.

For the CDR3, the DNA is TGTGCCAGCCGCCCCGGGGGTATGGGCAATCAGCCCCAGCATTTT. This translates into CASRPGGMGNQPQHF. V usage is TRBV27 and J usage is TRBJ1-5; weak D call: TRBD1 (5 bases). Trimming removed 8 bases from V and 2 bases from J, with 16 bases in between. Looked up from germline, CDR1 is MNHEY and CDR2 is SMNVEV (reference sequence). The CDR3 spans 15 residues.

The genes are TRBV7-2 and TRBJ2-2, with TRBD2 matching 16 bases. CDR1 and CDR2 from the germline V gene are SGHTA and FQGNSA. This CDR3 is built from 19 residues. V lost 5 bases, J lost 3 bases, and 9 bases stayed unmatched. The CDR3 protein is CASSTGTSGRVPYTGELFF. The CDR3 nucleotides read TGTGCCAGCAGCACCGGGACTAGCGGGAGGGTTCCTTACACCGGGGAGCTGTTTTTT. The full variable domain, with the rest looked up from reference TRBV7-2 and TRBJ2-2, is GAGVSQSPSNKVTEKGKDVELRCDPISGHTALYWYRQSLGQGLEFLIYFQGNSAPDKSGLPSDRFSAERTGGSVSTLTIQRTQQEDSAVYLCASSTGTSGRVPYTGELFFGEGSRLTVL.

The chain employs TRBV7-9 and TRBJ2-1, with D perhaps TRBD1 (5 bases). The CDR3 length is 14 residues. Germline lookup yields CDR1 SEHNR and CDR2 FQNEAQ (reference sequence). V was cut by 5 bases and J by 8 bases, with 16 bases left in between. CDR3 amino acids: CASSLSTVGHEQFF. Written as DNA, the CDR3 is TGTGCCAGCAGCCTTTCGACAGTCGGACATGAGCAGTTCTTC.

This clone was counted once. This chain connects TRBV2 to TRBJ1-2; a weak D match, TRBD1 (5 bases). The germline CDR1 and CDR2 sequences are SNHLY and FYNNEI. CDR3 size: 13 residues. The V and J ends lost 6 bases and 7 bases respectively, with 15 bases between them. CDR3 in DNA: TGTGCCAGCAGCCTCAGGGTTTCGGCTGGCTACACCTTC. Residues: CASSLRVSAGYTF.

The chain joins TRBV27 to TRBJ1-2, with 9 bases aligning to TRBD1. Trimming took 10 bases from V and 6 from J; bases not matched to a gene: 9. Germline V lookup: CDR1 MNHEY, CDR2 SMNVEV (reference sequence). The CDR3 loop spans 13 amino acids. CDR3 in amino acids: CATDPGTGNGYTF. CDR3 nucleotides: TGTGCCACCGATCCCGGGACAGGGAATGGCTACACCTTC.

The DNA of the CDR3 is TGTGCCAGCAGCTTGCTCAGGCCCCCGAACACCGGGGAGCTGTTTTTT. Encoded protein: CASSLLRPPNTGELFF. The chain uses TRBV5-4 and TRBJ2-2; no clear D gene. CDR1 SGHNT and CDR2 YYREEE come from the germline V gene (reference sequence). CDR3 length equals 16 residues. Trimming took off 1 base at V and 0 bases at J, with 10 bases between the two ends.

V usage is TRBV7-8 and J usage is TRBJ1-4, with unresolved D. V was cut by 1 base and J by 7 bases, with 13 bases left in between. The CDR3 sequence is 15 residues long. Germline V CDR1 and CDR2: SGHVS, FQNEAQ. The CDR3 reads CASSLVGEGGEKLFF. CDR3 DNA sequence: TGTGCCAGCAGCTTAGTCGGGGAAGGAGGTGAAAAACTGTTTTTT.

The rearrangement joins TRBV19 to TRBJ1-2, with a tentative D call TRBD1 (6 bases). The CDR3 extends over 13 amino acids. Germline V CDR1 and CDR2: LNHDA, SQIVND (reference sequence). V lost 6 bases and J lost 6, with 14 bases in between. Here the CDR3 DNA reads TGTGCCAGTAGAGGGGCGGGGGGCGATGGCTACACCTTC. This codes for CASRGAGGDGYTF.

The genes are TRBV4-1 and TRBJ2-7, with TRBD2 matching over 9 bases. Germline CDR1 reads MGHRA; CDR2 reads YSYEKL. With V trimmed by 4 bases and J by 2 bases, 6 bases remained unmatched. This CDR3 has 15 amino acids. The CDR3 DNA is TGCGCCAGCAGCCCCTTAGCGGGAGCGGCCTACGAGCAGTACTTC. Encoded protein: CASSPLAGAAYEQYF.

The V call is TRBV29-1, the J call TRBJ1-2; 8 bases align to TRBD1. In germline, CDR1 is SQVTM, CDR2 ANQGSEA. The CDR3 is made up of 13 amino acids. V was pared by 2 bases and J by 11 bases, with 10 bases of the junction left unmatched. The CDR3 protein is CSVEWDRLRGYTF. The CDR3 region has the DNA TGCAGCGTTGAATGGGACAGGCTGAGGGGGTACACCTTC.

The chain is built from TRBV7-9 and TRBJ1-1; 7 bases map to TRBD1. V lost 1 base, J lost 1 base, and 6 bases stayed unmatched. CDR1 and CDR2 from the germline V gene are SEHNR and FQNEAQ (reference sequence). The CDR3 covers 16 residues. The CDR3 sequence: CASSLEPGTENTEAFF. The CDR3 nucleotides read TGTGCCAGCAGCTTAGAGCCCGGGACAGAGAACACTGAAGCTTTCTTT.